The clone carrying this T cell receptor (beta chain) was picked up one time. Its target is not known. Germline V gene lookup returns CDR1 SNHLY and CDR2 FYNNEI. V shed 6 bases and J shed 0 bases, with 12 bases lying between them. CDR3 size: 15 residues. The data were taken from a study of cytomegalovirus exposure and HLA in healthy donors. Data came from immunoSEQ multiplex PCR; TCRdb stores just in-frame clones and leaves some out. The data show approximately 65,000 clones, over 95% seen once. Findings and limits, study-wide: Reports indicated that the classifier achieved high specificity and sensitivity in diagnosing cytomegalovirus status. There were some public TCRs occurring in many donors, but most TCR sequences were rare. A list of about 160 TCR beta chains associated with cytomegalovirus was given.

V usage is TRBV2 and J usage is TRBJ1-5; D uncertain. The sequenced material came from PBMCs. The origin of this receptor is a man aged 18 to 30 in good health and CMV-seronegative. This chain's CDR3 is CASREGFNSNQPQHF. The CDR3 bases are TGTGCCAGCAGGGAGGGATTTAATAGCAATCAGCCCCAGCATTTT.